The rows below give T cell receptor beta chains drawn from one sample of a study of OX40 agonist ivuxolimab in advanced cancers. Method: immunoSEQ multiplex PCR; TCRdb's copy keeps in-frame clones and lacks some. In the table there are 5,400 or so clones, roughly three fifths of which are singletons. This specimen consisted of CD4+ or CD8+ T cells sorted from blood, obtained in a trial of the OX40 agonist ivuxolimab. The receptor source for this set is an adult with an advanced solid tumor such as melanoma, head and neck, liver or kidney cancer. CDR3s include the opening cysteine and the closing phenylalanine or tryptophan. D genes are given only for firm matches. Clone size is not always given. Where it is, it says once, few, many or a class for expanded clones.

D	size	V	J	DNA	CDR3
.	.	TRBV6-5	TRBJ1-1	TGTGCCAGCAGCCAGACACAGAACACTGAAGCTTTCTTT	CASSQTQNTEAFF
.	.	TRBV9	TRBJ1-1	TGTGCCAGCAGCGACGATAGTGGCACTGAAGCTTTCTTT	CASSDDSGTEAFF
.	few	TRBV9	TRBJ2-7	TGTGCCAGCAGCACCCAGTCGGGTTGGGCGGGGCCAAGCTCCTACGAGCAGTACTTC	CASSTQSGWAGPSSYEQYF
.	few	TRBV29-1	TRBJ1-2	TGCAGCGTTGAATCGGGTCGTGGCTACACCTTC	CSVESGRGYTF
.	.	TRBV27	TRBJ1-1	TGTGCCAGCAACCCCCATGGGCGGGGGTGGGGCACTGAAGCTTTCTTT	CASNPHGRGWGTEAFF
TRBD1	.	TRBV11-2	TRBJ1-2	TGTGCCAGCAGCTTAGAGGCAGGGGGAGGCTACACCTTC	CASSLEAGGGYTF
TRBD2	few	TRBV2	TRBJ2-1	TGTGCCACCACCTACGGGAGGATGAATGAGCAGTTCTTC	CATTYGRMNEQFF
.	.	TRBV27	TRBJ2-1	TGTGCCAGTACGGGGGCATCTAACTACAATGAGCAGTTCTTC	CASTGASNYNEQFF
.	.	TRBV28	TRBJ1-2	TGTGCCAGCGCTCCCACATCTGTCGGCTACACCTTC	CASAPTSVGYTF
.	once	TRBV7-8	TRBJ2-7	TGTGCCAGCAGCTTCAGGAGACAGCTCTACTACGAGCAGTACTTC	CASSFRRQLYYEQYF
.	.	TRBV5-6	TRBJ1-2	TGTGCCAGCAGCACGGGAGGTAACTATGGCTACACCTTC	CASSTGGNYGYTF
.	.	TRBV2	TRBJ2-7	TGTGCCAGCGAGCCGGGGTGGCCCGGGGAGCAGTACTTC	CASEPGWPGEQYF
.	.	TRBV28	TRBJ2-7	TGTGCCAGCAGTTTGATTATGGGATCGAGCGAGCAGTACTTC	CASSLIMGSSEQYF
.	few	TRBV9	TRBJ2-5	TGTGCCAGCAGCACTAGGGGCCAAGAGACCCAGTACTTC	CASSTRGQETQYF
.	.	TRBV29-1	TRBJ2-7	TGCAGCGTTGAGGCAGGGAGCTCCTACGAGCAGTACTTC	CSVEAGSSYEQYF
TRBD1	.	TRBV15	TRBJ2-7	TGTGCCACCAGCGTATACAGGGGCCCCTACGAGCAGTACTTC	CATSVYRGPYEQYF
.	few	TRBV20-1	TRBJ2-5	TGCAGTGGATTAGGCGCGACCCAGTACTTC	CSGLGATQYF
TRBD1	.	TRBV19	TRBJ2-1	TGTGCCAGTAGTATCCGGGACAGTCTTAATGAGCAGTTCTTC	CASSIRDSLNEQFF